The present T cell receptor (beta chain) was sequenced within a study of blood T cell repertoires in COVID-19. Sequenced by immunoSEQ multiplex PCR; TCRdb stores in-frame clones only, minus some. The sample shows roughly 160,000 clones, under 95% of them seen only once. Germline CDR1 reads MNHEY; CDR2 reads SVGAGI. Losses at the gene ends were 6 bases for V and 6 bases for J; bases not matched to a gene: 9. The CDR3 has 14 amino acids. The sequencing sample was made of peripheral blood. The gene calls are TRBV6-5 and TRBJ2-7; 9 positions match TRBD1. This clonotype originated in a man younger than 30 with COVID-19, enrolled during active disease. Here the CDR3 DNA reads TGTGCCAGCAGGAACAGGGGGCGCTTAGGCGAGCAGTACTTC. The encoded protein is CASRNRGRLGEQYF.